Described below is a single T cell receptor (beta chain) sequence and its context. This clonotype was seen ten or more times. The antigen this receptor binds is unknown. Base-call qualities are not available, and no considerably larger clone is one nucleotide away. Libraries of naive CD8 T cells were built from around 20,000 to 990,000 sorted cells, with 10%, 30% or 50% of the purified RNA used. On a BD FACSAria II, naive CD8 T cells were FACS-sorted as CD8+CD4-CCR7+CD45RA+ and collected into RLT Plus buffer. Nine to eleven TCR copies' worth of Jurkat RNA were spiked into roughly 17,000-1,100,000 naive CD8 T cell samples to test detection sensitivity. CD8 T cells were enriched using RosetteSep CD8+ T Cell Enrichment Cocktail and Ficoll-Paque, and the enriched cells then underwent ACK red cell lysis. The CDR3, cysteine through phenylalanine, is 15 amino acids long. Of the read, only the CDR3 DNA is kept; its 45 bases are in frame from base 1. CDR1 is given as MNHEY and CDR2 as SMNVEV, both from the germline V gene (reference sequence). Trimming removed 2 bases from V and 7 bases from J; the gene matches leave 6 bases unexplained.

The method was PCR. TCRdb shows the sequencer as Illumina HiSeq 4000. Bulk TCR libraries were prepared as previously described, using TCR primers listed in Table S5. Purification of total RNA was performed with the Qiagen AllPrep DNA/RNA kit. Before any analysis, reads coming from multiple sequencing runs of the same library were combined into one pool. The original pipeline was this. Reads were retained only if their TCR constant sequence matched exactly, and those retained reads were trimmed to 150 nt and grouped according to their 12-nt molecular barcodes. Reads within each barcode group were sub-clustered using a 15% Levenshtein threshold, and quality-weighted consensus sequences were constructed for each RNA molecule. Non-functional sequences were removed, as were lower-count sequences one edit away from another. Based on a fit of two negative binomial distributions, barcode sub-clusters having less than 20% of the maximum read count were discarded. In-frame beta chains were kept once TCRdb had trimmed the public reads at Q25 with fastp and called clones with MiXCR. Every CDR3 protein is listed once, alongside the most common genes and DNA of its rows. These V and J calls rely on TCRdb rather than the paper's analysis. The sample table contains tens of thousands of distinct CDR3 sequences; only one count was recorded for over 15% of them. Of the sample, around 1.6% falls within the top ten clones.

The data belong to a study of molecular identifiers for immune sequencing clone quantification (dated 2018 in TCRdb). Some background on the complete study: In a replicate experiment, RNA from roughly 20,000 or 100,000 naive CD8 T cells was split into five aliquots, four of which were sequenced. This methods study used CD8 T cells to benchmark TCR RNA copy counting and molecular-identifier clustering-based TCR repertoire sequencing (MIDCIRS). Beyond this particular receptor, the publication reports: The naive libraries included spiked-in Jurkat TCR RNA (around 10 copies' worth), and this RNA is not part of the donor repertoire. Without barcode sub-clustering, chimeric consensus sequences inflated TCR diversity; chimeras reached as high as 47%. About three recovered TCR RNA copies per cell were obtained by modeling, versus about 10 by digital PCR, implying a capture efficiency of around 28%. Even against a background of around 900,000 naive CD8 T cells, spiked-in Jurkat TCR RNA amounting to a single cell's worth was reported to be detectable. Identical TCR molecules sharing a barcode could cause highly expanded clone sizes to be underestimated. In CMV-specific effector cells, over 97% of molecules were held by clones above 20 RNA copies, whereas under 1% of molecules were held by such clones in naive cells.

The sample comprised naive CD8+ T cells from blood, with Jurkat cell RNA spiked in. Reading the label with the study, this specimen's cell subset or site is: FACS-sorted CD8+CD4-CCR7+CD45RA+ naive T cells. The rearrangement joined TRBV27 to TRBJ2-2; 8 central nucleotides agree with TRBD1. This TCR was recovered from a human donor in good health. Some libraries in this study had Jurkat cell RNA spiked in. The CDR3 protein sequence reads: CASSLGRGQGGELFF. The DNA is TGTGCCAGCAGTTTAGGCAGGGGGCAAGGCGGGGAGCTGTTTTTT.